This TCR beta chain derives from a study of CD8 T cells in ankylosing spondylitis. Study-level results: Disease-linked clones reportedly concentrated significantly in matched ankylosing spondylitis synovial fluid. In peripheral blood, disease-linked CD8+ clones occurred at relatively low frequencies. Existing reports had already noted some motif variants in reactive arthritis synovial fluid and blood.

This clonotype was observed a single time. Its antigen is not known. TCRdb redid the calling of the 5' RACE reads with MiXCR, one entry per CDR3 protein. The table shows around 23,000 distinct CDR3 sequences, with about 17% occurring only once. V was pared by 5 bases and J by 6 bases, with 19 bases between. Germline V gene lookup returns CDR1 MNHEY and CDR2 SVGAGI. The CDR3 length is 16 residues. The clonotype was recovered from a male donor with ankylosing spondylitis or in good health (not recorded which). The material sequenced was blood. The rearrangement joins TRBV6-5 to TRBJ2-2; possible D gene TRBD2, 5 bases. The CDR3 here is CASSRLGGPGSGELFF. The CDR3 DNA is TGTGCCAGCAGTCGACTTGGCGGGCCAGGCTCCGGGGAGCTGTTTTTT.